Listed here is a single T cell receptor beta chain. Its antigen is currently unknown. A read error is possible here, since a much larger clone lies one base away. Each CDR3 protein gets one entry after TCRdb re-called the multiplex PCR reads with MiXCR. The sample has roughly 80,000 distinct CDR3 sequences; about 21% are singletons. Samples came from axillary lymph nodes draining the breast cancer. This sample was taken from a study of breast tumors, draining lymph nodes, adjacent tissues. Study-wide results and caveats: Findings are consistent with lymph node origin and intratumoral expansion of most tumor T cells. Tumor T cell lymph node origin was a supported hypothesis, not proven. Tumor repertoires ranked between lymph nodes and nontumor tissue in diversity, with V and J gene preferences. Luminal-like breast cancer showed significantly greater tumor-nontumor repertoire similarity than basal-like breast cancer did.

The CDR3 spans 15 residues. Trimming shortened V by 4 bases and J by 5 bases, and 18 bases separated the two germline ends. Germline V gene data show CDR1 as SGHNT and CDR2 as YYREEE (reference sequence). This receptor was taken from a female donor with breast cancer. Some clones in this sample may be carry-over from other donors' samples. The gene calls are TRBV5-4 and TRBJ1-2, with D possibly TRBD1 on 5 matching bases. The specimen sequenced was axillary lymph node tissue. CDR3 region: CASSPFRDSTYGYTF. In nucleotides, the CDR3 is TGTGCCAGCAGCCCCTTTAGGGACTCAACATATGGCTACACCTTC.